One sample yielded the 16 T cell receptor beta chains listed below, sequenced in a study of regulatory T cells in long-lasting Graves disease. For TCR beta, libraries came from iRepertoire HTBI primers and Arm-PCR of CDR3 regions. TCRdb re-called the multiplex PCR reads with MiXCR, one entry per CDR3 protein. The repertoire holds approximately 390,000 distinct CDR3 sequences, under 20% seen once, with about 19% in the top ten. Time point given: newly diagnosed GD, antithyroid drugs for less than 3 months. RNA from PBMCs was the source of the TCR library. The data also belong to a second study, concerning T cells in Graves' hyperthyroidism and ophthalmopathy.

Specimen: peripheral blood mononuclear cells (PBMCs), collected at new diagnosis, from a patient treated with antithyroid drugs. The receptors come from a woman between 18 and 30 years old with Graves disease.

The chain joins TRBV4-1 to TRBJ2-3, with D perhaps TRBD2 (6 bases). The CDR3 loop spans 16 amino acids. The germline V gene has CDR1 MGHRA and CDR2 YSYEKL. Trimming stripped 3 bases from V and 3 bases from J, with 16 bases between. CDR3 amino acids: CASSQLAHGGTDTQYF. DNA for the CDR3: TGCGCCAGCAGCCAGCTGGCCCACGGGGGTACAGATACGCAGTATTTT.

This clonotype was seen at least ten times. The rearrangement joins TRBV7-8 to TRBJ2-5, with D perhaps given as TRBD1 or TRBD2 (6 bases each). The germline CDR1 and CDR2 sequences are SGHVS and FQNEAQ. Trimming pared 1 base from V and 4 bases from J, leaving 16 bases between. This CDR3 spans 16 amino acids. The CDR3 nucleotides read TGTGCCAGCAGCTTAGGGGCTTGGGGGGCCACAGAGACCCAGTACTTC. It encodes CASSLGAWGATETQYF. The full variable domain, its missing parts supplied by reference TRBV7-8 and TRBJ2-5, is GAGVSQSPRYKVAKRGQDVALRCDPISGHVSLFWYQQALGQGPEFLTYFQNEAQLDKSGLPSDRFFAERPEGSVSTLKIQRTQQEDSAVYLCASSLGAWGATETQYFGPGTRLLVL.

There are a few counts of this clonotype. This rearrangement joins TRBV5-1 to TRBJ2-7, with 12 positions matching TRBD2. From germline, CDR1 is SGHRS and CDR2 YFSETQ. Germline trimming cut 4 bases from V and 2 bases from J; bases unmatched to any gene: 22. This CDR3 has 21 amino acids. In nucleotides, the CDR3 is TGCGCCAGCAGCCCGCGCCCCCAGGGCCCTAGCGGGAGGGAGAATACCTACGAGCAGTACTTC. The encoded protein is CASSPRPQGPSGRENTYEQYF.

This clonotype showed up just a few times. The chain joins TRBV11-2 to TRBJ2-7; the D is unclear. The length of the CDR3 is 12 residues. From germline, CDR1 is SGHAT and CDR2 FQNNGV. Deletions cut 3 bases from V and 2 bases from J, with 5 bases between. The CDR3 coding sequence is TGTGCCAGCAGCTTCATTACCTACGAGCAGTACTTC. This codes for CASSFITYEQYF.

Many counts were recorded for this clonotype. This sequence joins TRBV7-9 and TRBJ2-1; no clear D gene. The CDR3 has 13 residues. Germline assignment: CDR1 SEHNR and CDR2 FQNEAQ (reference sequence). The V end was cut by 3 bases, the J end by 5 bases, with 8 bases between. The CDR3 protein is CASSLSENNEQFF. Written as DNA, the CDR3 is TGTGCCAGCAGCTTGTCCGAAAACAATGAGCAGTTCTTC.

This chain joins TRBV6-1 and TRBJ2-3; 9 nucleotides match TRBD2. The CDR3 length is 15 residues. Germline-derived CDR1 and CDR2 are MNHNS and SASEGT. V lost 2 bases to trimming and J lost 4 bases; unmatched junction nucleotides: 4. For the CDR3, the DNA is TGTGCCAGCAGTGAACAAGCGGGGGGCCCAGATACGCAGTATTTT. This encodes CASSEQAGGPDTQYF.

This clonotype was recorded many times. The J gene is TRBJ2-1, the V gene TRBV11-2; 8 positions agree with TRBD2. This CDR3 has 15 amino acids. Germline V lookup: CDR1 SGHAT, CDR2 FQNNGV. Germline trimming cut 0 bases from V and 6 bases from J; bases unmatched to any gene: 4. CDR3 sequence: CASSLEGGTSNEQFF. CDR3 DNA sequence: TGTGCCAGCAGCTTAGAAGGGGGGACTAGCAATGAGCAGTTCTTC.

This clonotype showed up just a few times. The chain joins TRBV19 to TRBJ1-6; D not resolved. V was cut by 4 bases and J by 8 bases, with 15 bases left in between. Germline V gene data show CDR1 as LNHDA and CDR2 as SQIVND (reference sequence). The CDR3 covers 15 residues. The CDR3 is CASSTAQGGHSPLHF. For the CDR3, the DNA is TGTGCCAGTAGTACCGCCCAAGGAGGGCATTCACCCCTCCACTTT.

Note on this clonotype: Just one base apart from a much larger clone, this may be a read error. The chain combines TRBV20-1 with TRBJ1-5, with 7 bases matching TRBD1. V lost 3 bases to trimming and J lost 9 bases; unmatched junction nucleotides: 14. CDR1 is DFQATT and CDR2 is SNEGSKA in the germline V gene (reference sequence). The CDR3 is 15 amino acids. The CDR3 bases are TGCAGTGCTAGGCCAAGCAACAGGGGATTAAGGCCCCAGCATTTT. This gives the protein CSARPSNRGLRPQHF.

The V gene is TRBV19, the J gene TRBJ2-3, with 16 nucleotides matching TRBD2. CDR3 length: 20 residues. Germline-derived CDR1 and CDR2 are LNHDA and SQIVND (reference sequence). V dropped 4 bases and J dropped 3; count of bases not matched to a gene: 13. CDR3 amino acids: CASSRTGTSGGASPTDTQYF. CDR3 DNA: TGTGCCAGTAGTAGAACCGGGACTAGCGGGGGGGCCTCCCCGACAGATACGCAGTATTTT. The full variable domain, its missing parts supplied by reference TRBV19 and TRBJ2-3, is DGGITQSPKYLFRKEGQNVTLSCEQNLNHDAMYWYRQDPGQGLRLIYYSQIVNDFQKGDIAEGYSVSREKKESFPLTVTSAQKNPTAFYLCASSRTGTSGGASPTDTQYFGPGTRLTVL.

This clonotype was seen ten or more times. V is TRBV18 and J is TRBJ2-5; 10 positions agree with TRBD1. The CDR3 runs to 14 residues. Germline lookup yields CDR1 KGHSH and CDR2 LQKENI. Trimming at V came to 8 bases and at J to 4 bases, leaving 7 bases not matched to a gene. CDR3 amino acids: CASSPGQGGETQYF. Written as DNA, the CDR3 is TGTGCCAGCAGCCCCGGACAGGGGGGAGAGACCCAGTACTTC.

Notes on this clonotype: A single base separates this from a much larger clone, so it may be a read error. The gene calls are TRBV2 and TRBJ2-2; 7 bases agree with TRBD2. The germline gives CDR1 SNHLY, CDR2 FYNNEI. The CDR3 loop spans 14 amino acids. This CDR3 reads CASRREKNTGEPFF. For the CDR3, the DNA is TGTGCCAGCCGGCGGGAGAAGAACACCGGGGAGCCGTTTTTT. Complete variable domain (other parts from reference TRBV2 and TRBJ2-2): EPEVTQTPSHQVTQMGQEVILRCVPISNHLYFYWYRQILGQKVEFLVSFYNNEISEKSEIFDDQFSVERPDGSNFTLKIRSTKLEDSAMYFCASRREKNTGEPFFGEGSRLTVL.

The chain employs TRBV18 and TRBJ2-1; 8 positions agree with TRBD2. CDR3 length equals 16 residues. In germline, CDR1 is KGHSH, CDR2 LQKENI. Trimming removed 6 bases from V and 0 bases from J; junction bases left unmatched: 7. The CDR3 DNA reads TGTGCCAGCTCTTCGTCTAGCGGGCTCTCCTACAATGAGCAGTTCTTC. Translating gives CASSSSSGLSYNEQFF.

This clonotype has just a few counts. In DNA form, the CDR3 reads TGTGCCAGCAGCTTAACCAGGGACACCGGGGAGCTGTTTTTT. Residues: CASSLTRDTGELFF. The genes are TRBV2 and TRBJ2-2, with a possible D match to TRBD1 (5 bases). Germline CDR1 is SNHLY and CDR2 is FYNNEI. V lost 6 bases to trimming and J lost 3 bases, with 11 bases between them. This CDR3 contains 14 residues. Full variable domain (missing parts from reference TRBV2 and TRBJ2-2): EPEVTQTPSHQVTQMGQEVILRCVPISNHLYFYWYRQILGQKVEFLVSFYNNEISEKSEIFDDQFSVERPDGSNFTLKIRSTKLEDSAMYFCASSLTRDTGELFFGEGSRLTVL.

This clonotype was observed many times. V and J are TRBV6-2 or TRBV6-3 and TRBJ2-7, with 7 bases that match TRBD1. CDR1 and CDR2 from the germline V gene are MNHEY and SVGEGT. The V gene end was trimmed by 10 bases and the J gene end by 0 bases; junction bases not matched to a gene: 6. The CDR3 is 13 amino acids. DNA for the CDR3: TGTGCCACGACCGGGACAGACTCCTACGAGCAGTACTTC. Translated, it gives CATTGTDSYEQYF.

Of note for this clonotype: The junction differs from germline at one of its ends, possibly a read error. The chain links TRBV7-3 to TRBJ2-3; D remains unclear. CDR1 and CDR2 (germline): SGHTA, FQGTGA. CDR3 length: 13 residues. The CDR3 DNA reads as TGTGCCAGCAGCGCGTTCTGGAGAGATACGCGGTATTTT. This encodes CASSAFWRDTRYF.